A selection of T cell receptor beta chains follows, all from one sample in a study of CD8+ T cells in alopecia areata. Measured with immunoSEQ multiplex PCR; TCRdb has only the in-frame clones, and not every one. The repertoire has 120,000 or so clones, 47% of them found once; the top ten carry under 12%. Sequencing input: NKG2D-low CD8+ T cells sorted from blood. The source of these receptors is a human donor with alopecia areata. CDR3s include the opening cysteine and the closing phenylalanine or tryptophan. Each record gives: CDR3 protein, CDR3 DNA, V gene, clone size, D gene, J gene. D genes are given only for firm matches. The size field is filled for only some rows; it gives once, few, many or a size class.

cdr3_aa: CSAGLAGSSYEQYF
cdr3_nt: TGCAGCGCCGGACTAGCGGGGAGCTCCTACGAGCAGTACTTC
v_call: TRBV29-1
clone_size: few
d_call: TRBD2
j_call: TRBJ2-7

cdr3_aa: CSASGRKYEQYF
cdr3_nt: TGCAGCGCTAGCGGGAGAAAATACGAGCAGTACTTC
v_call: TRBV29-1
clone_size: NA
d_call: TRBD2
j_call: TRBJ2-7

cdr3_aa: CASSATETAYNEQFF
cdr3_nt: TGTGCCAGCAGCGCAACCGAAACGGCTTACAATGAGCAGTTCTTC
v_call: TRBV9
clone_size: NA
d_call: NA
j_call: TRBJ2-1

cdr3_aa: CSAGLGGINEQYF
cdr3_nt: TGCAGCGCGGGATTAGGAGGGATCAACGAGCAGTACTTC
v_call: TRBV29-1
clone_size: NA
d_call: NA
j_call: TRBJ2-7

cdr3_aa: CSVPGLNTGELFF
cdr3_nt: TGCAGCGTTCCGGGACTCAACACCGGGGAGCTGTTTTTT
v_call: TRBV29-1
clone_size: few
d_call: NA
j_call: TRBJ2-2

cdr3_aa: CASGTIYEQYF
cdr3_nt: TGTGCCAGCGGGACTATCTACGAGCAGTACTTC
v_call: TRBV27
clone_size: few
d_call: TRBD2
j_call: TRBJ2-7

cdr3_aa: CAWDGDSGELFF
cdr3_nt: TGTGCCTGGGATGGAGACTCCGGGGAGCTGTTTTTT
v_call: TRBV30
clone_size: few
d_call: NA
j_call: TRBJ2-2

cdr3_aa: CASSQDSQSPLHF
cdr3_nt: TGCGCCAGCAGCCAAGATTCCCAATCACCCCTCCACTTT
v_call: TRBV4-1
clone_size: NA
d_call: NA
j_call: TRBJ1-6

cdr3_aa: CASSSGQGKETQYF
cdr3_nt: TGCGCCAGCAGCTCCGGACAGGGAAAAGAGACCCAGTACTTC
v_call: TRBV5-1
clone_size: few
d_call: TRBD1
j_call: TRBJ2-5

cdr3_aa: CATARGTGGSSYEQYF
cdr3_nt: TGTGCCACCGCACGGGGGACCGGTGGATCCTCCTACGAGCAGTACTTC
v_call: TRBV15
clone_size: NA
d_call: NA
j_call: TRBJ2-7

cdr3_aa: CASSIAGLVYNEQFF
cdr3_nt: TGTGCCAGTAGTATAGCGGGTTTAGTCTACAATGAGCAGTTCTTC
v_call: TRBV19
clone_size: NA
d_call: NA
j_call: TRBJ2-1

cdr3_aa: CASQQGSDTGELFF
cdr3_nt: TGTGCCAGCCAACAGGGTTCGGACACCGGGGAGCTGTTTTTT
v_call: TRBV25-1
clone_size: NA
d_call: NA
j_call: TRBJ2-2

cdr3_aa: CASSSRQGSIQPQHF
cdr3_nt: TGTGCCAGCAGTTCCCGACAGGGTAGTATACAGCCCCAGCATTTT
v_call: TRBV28
clone_size: NA
d_call: TRBD1
j_call: TRBJ1-5

cdr3_aa: CASSLGQGIDEQYF
cdr3_nt: TGTGCCAGCAGCTTAGGACAGGGCATAGACGAGCAGTACTTC
v_call: TRBV7-9
clone_size: NA
d_call: TRBD1
j_call: TRBJ2-7

cdr3_aa: CASSLIGPGGENIQYF
cdr3_nt: TGTGCCAGCAGTTTAATTGGCCCAGGAGGAGAAAACATTCAGTACTTC
v_call: TRBV28
clone_size: few
d_call: NA
j_call: TRBJ2-4

cdr3_aa: CASSLDQETQYF
cdr3_nt: TGTGCCAGCAGCCTCGACCAAGAGACCCAGTACTTC
v_call: TRBV14
clone_size: NA
d_call: NA
j_call: TRBJ2-5

cdr3_aa: CASGDPPDTQYF
cdr3_nt: TGTGCCAGTGGGGATCCGCCCGATACGCAGTATTTT
v_call: TRBV7-9
clone_size: NA
d_call: NA
j_call: TRBJ2-3

cdr3_aa: CASSTGRGGNQPQHF
cdr3_nt: TGTGCCAGCAGCACTGGGCGGGGGGGCAATCAGCCCCAGCATTTT
v_call: TRBV7-2
clone_size: NA
d_call: NA
j_call: TRBJ1-5

cdr3_aa: CASSTRRSQYF
cdr3_nt: TGTGCCAGCAGTACCAGGCGTAGCCAGTACTTC
v_call: TRBV28
clone_size: few
d_call: NA
j_call: TRBJ2-5

cdr3_aa: CASSARTGSYEQYF
cdr3_nt: TGTGCCAGCAGCGCCCGGACAGGGTCCTACGAGCAGTACTTC
v_call: TRBV28
clone_size: few
d_call: TRBD1
j_call: TRBJ2-7

cdr3_aa: CASSLALGANVLTF
cdr3_nt: TGTGCCAGCAGCTTAGCGTTGGGGGCCAACGTCCTGACTTTC
v_call: TRBV7-9
clone_size: NA
d_call: NA
j_call: TRBJ2-6

cdr3_aa: CASSLAGSYNEQFF
cdr3_nt: TGTGCCAGCAGCCTAGCGGGGTCCTACAATGAGCAGTTCTTC
v_call: TRBV27
clone_size: NA
d_call: TRBD2
j_call: TRBJ2-1

cdr3_aa: CASSFGRGAGDTEAFF
cdr3_nt: TGTGCCAGCAGTTTCGGGAGGGGGGCCGGGGACACTGAAGCTTTCTTT
v_call: TRBV27
clone_size: NA
d_call: NA
j_call: TRBJ1-1

cdr3_aa: CASSHRASGVPSDEQFF
cdr3_nt: TGCGCCAGCAGCCATCGGGCCTCGGGAGTCCCCTCGGATGAGCAGTTCTTC
v_call: TRBV4-1
clone_size: once
d_call: NA
j_call: TRBJ2-1

cdr3_aa: CASSFESTGELFF
cdr3_nt: TGTGCCAGCAGCTTCGAATCCACCGGGGAGCTGTTTTTT
v_call: TRBV13
clone_size: few
d_call: NA
j_call: TRBJ2-2

cdr3_aa: CAWSMGDYNEQFF
cdr3_nt: TGTGCCTGGAGTATGGGAGACTACAATGAGCAGTTCTTC
v_call: TRBV30
clone_size: NA
d_call: NA
j_call: TRBJ2-1

cdr3_aa: CAWSVVNNEQFF
cdr3_nt: TGTGCCTGGAGTGTTGTTAACAATGAGCAGTTCTTC
v_call: TRBV30
clone_size: NA
d_call: NA
j_call: TRBJ2-1

cdr3_aa: CSVMTVNQPQHF
cdr3_nt: TGCAGCGTGATGACAGTCAATCAGCCCCAGCATTTT
v_call: TRBV29-1
clone_size: few
d_call: NA
j_call: TRBJ1-5

cdr3_aa: CASSVPENIQYF
cdr3_nt: TGTGCCAGCAGTGTACCAGAAAACATTCAGTACTTC
v_call: TRBV2
clone_size: few
d_call: NA
j_call: TRBJ2-4

cdr3_aa: CASSATSANTEAFF
cdr3_nt: TGTGCCAGCAGCGCTACTAGCGCGAACACTGAAGCTTTCTTT
v_call: TRBV9
clone_size: few
d_call: NA
j_call: TRBJ1-1

cdr3_aa: CSVVSRGVDTQYF
cdr3_nt: TGCAGCGTTGTATCCAGGGGGGTAGATACGCAGTATTTT
v_call: TRBV29-1
clone_size: few
d_call: NA
j_call: TRBJ2-3

cdr3_aa: CASQVAGDNSEQFF
cdr3_nt: TGTGCCAGCCAGGTAGCGGGGGATAATAGTGAGCAGTTCTTC
v_call: TRBV6-6
clone_size: NA
d_call: TRBD2
j_call: TRBJ2-1

cdr3_aa: CSVEDLGHTGSEQYF
cdr3_nt: TGCAGCGTTGAAGACCTCGGACATACGGGGTCCGAGCAGTACTTC
v_call: TRBV29-1
clone_size: NA
d_call: NA
j_call: TRBJ2-7

cdr3_aa: CASSSNRGGQETQYF
cdr3_nt: TGTGCCAGCAGCTCGAACAGGGGGGGCCAAGAGACCCAGTACTTC
v_call: TRBV11-2
clone_size: NA
d_call: NA
j_call: TRBJ2-5

cdr3_aa: CSVRSDEQYF
cdr3_nt: TGCAGCGTTAGATCCGACGAGCAGTACTTC
v_call: TRBV29-1
clone_size: NA
d_call: NA
j_call: TRBJ2-7

cdr3_aa: CASSVGSGSYEQYF
cdr3_nt: TGTGCCAGCAGCGTAGGTTCCGGATCCTACGAGCAGTACTTC
v_call: TRBV9
clone_size: NA
d_call: NA
j_call: TRBJ2-7

cdr3_aa: CSVETGYNSYNEQFF
cdr3_nt: TGCAGCGTGGAGACAGGGTATAACTCCTACAATGAGCAGTTCTTC
v_call: TRBV29-1
clone_size: NA
d_call: TRBD1
j_call: TRBJ2-1

cdr3_aa: CASSKANLNTQYF
cdr3_nt: TGTGCCAGCAGTAAGGCCAATTTGAATACGCAGTATTTT
v_call: TRBV25-1
clone_size: NA
d_call: NA
j_call: TRBJ2-3

cdr3_aa: CSANQGPTEAFF
cdr3_nt: TGCAGCGCCAACCAGGGGCCCACTGAAGCTTTCTTT
v_call: TRBV29-1
clone_size: few
d_call: NA
j_call: TRBJ1-1

cdr3_aa: CSVVEGGGTEAFF
cdr3_nt: TGCAGCGTTGTAGAGGGGGGTGGCACTGAAGCTTTCTTT
v_call: TRBV29-1
clone_size: few
d_call: NA
j_call: TRBJ1-1

cdr3_aa: CASSSAGGPPGDTQYF
cdr3_nt: TGTGCCAGCAGTTCCGCGGGAGGCCCCCCGGGAGATACGCAGTATTTT
v_call: TRBV27
clone_size: NA
d_call: TRBD2
j_call: TRBJ2-3

cdr3_aa: CAIPLRGVAAGYTF
cdr3_nt: TGTGCCATCCCTCTCCGAGGAGTCGCAGCTGGCTACACCTTC
v_call: TRBV2
clone_size: NA
d_call: NA
j_call: TRBJ1-2

cdr3_aa: CASSMVLQSGMEQYF
cdr3_nt: TGTGCCAGTAGTATGGTCCTTCAGTCAGGAATGGAGCAGTACTTC
v_call: TRBV19
clone_size: NA
d_call: NA
j_call: TRBJ2-7

cdr3_aa: CTFQEPAMNTEAFF
cdr3_nt: TGCACCTTCCAGGAGCCCGCTATGAACACTGAAGCTTTCTTT
v_call: TRBV29-1
clone_size: NA
d_call: NA
j_call: TRBJ1-1

cdr3_aa: CASSQDWGNSPLHF
cdr3_nt: TGCGCCAGCAGCCAAGATTGGGGAAATTCACCCCTCCACTTT
v_call: TRBV4-1
clone_size: NA
d_call: NA
j_call: TRBJ1-6